The text below deals with one TCR beta chain. This record comes from a study of T cell changes during pregnancy in multiple sclerosis. Clones were read by immunoSEQ multiplex PCR, and TCRdb kept only the in-frame ones, dropping some. The repertoire holds 70,000 to 95,000 clones, with 93% as singletons. V lost 2 bases and J 3 bases, leaving 14 bases between the germline ends. Germline assignment: CDR1 MNHNY and CDR2 SVGAGI (reference sequence). This CDR3 comprises 15 residues. The V gene is TRBV6-6, the J gene TRBJ2-7; D is unclear. The sequence was collected from a female donor in good health, enrolled as a control in a pregnancy study. Sequencing was performed on peripheral blood, taken in the second trimester of pregnancy. The CDR3 here is CASSYAPRRGYEQYF. The CDR3 region has the DNA TGTGCCAGCAGTTACGCCCCAAGGAGAGGCTACGAGCAGTACTTC.